One and the same sample provided the 10 T cell receptor beta chains below, sequenced in a study of blood T cell repertoires in COVID-19. Assay used: immunoSEQ multiplex PCR; TCRdb lists only in-frame clones, some missing. The data hold about 100,000 clones, with around 87% observed a single time. The sequenced material came from peripheral blood. Every receptor here comes from a woman between 25 and 40 years old with acute or convalescent COVID-19.

V usage is TRBV5-1 and J usage is TRBJ1-5; D ambiguous. CDR1 is SGHRS, CDR2 YFSETQ, per germline. V was clipped by 0 bases and J by 1 base, with 5 bases between them. This CDR3 contains 14 residues. In DNA, the CDR3 is TGCGCCAGCAGCTTGGGAGTAAGCAATCAGCCCCAGCATTTT. Protein product: CASSLGVSNQPQHF.

This chain links TRBV5-1 with TRBJ2-1, with 8 bases lining up with TRBD1. Trimming took 2 bases from V and 5 from J; bases not matched to a gene: 6. Looked up from germline, CDR1 is SGHRS and CDR2 is YFSETQ. CDR3 length: 15 residues. The CDR3 loop is CASSLWTGSDNEQFF. The CDR3, as DNA: TGCGCCAGCAGCTTATGGACAGGGTCAGACAATGAGCAGTTCTTC.

The chain employs TRBV28 and TRBJ2-7, with D perhaps matching TRBD2 (6 bases). This CDR3 region has 15 residues. Germline loops: CDR1 MDHEN, CDR2 SYDVKM. V was clipped by 3 bases and J by 2 bases, with 14 bases between them. The DNA of the CDR3 is TGTGCCAGCAGTTTCGAAGGACCGGGGGCCTACGAGCAGTACTTC. Protein: CASSFEGPGAYEQYF.

There are a few counts of this clone. The V gene is TRBV7-3, the J gene TRBJ1-1, with 7 bases matching TRBD1. Germline V gene data show CDR1 as SGHTA and CDR2 as FQGTGA. The CDR3 has 14 amino acids. The V gene end was trimmed by 1 base and the J gene end by 7 bases; junction bases not matched to a gene: 6. The CDR3 DNA follows: TGTGCCAGCAGCTTAAAGCCAGGGGGTAGTGAAGCTTTCTTT. Its protein product is CASSLKPGGSEAFF.

The gene calls are TRBV28 and TRBJ1-2, with 8 positions matching TRBD1. Germline loops: CDR1 MDHEN, CDR2 SYDVKM. The CDR3 covers 12 residues. With V trimmed by 8 bases and J by 6 bases, 5 bases remained unmatched. For the CDR3, the DNA is TGTGCCAGCGAAGGACAGGGCCATGGCTACACCTTC. Translation: CASEGQGHGYTF.

The chain links TRBV5-6 to TRBJ2-7, with D perhaps TRBD1 (6 bases). The V end lost 4 bases, the J end lost 5 bases, and 16 bases lay between the germline ends. CDR1 is SGHDT and CDR2 is YYEEEE in the germline V gene. This CDR3 contains 14 residues. CDR3 region: CASSHPRTDNEQYF. As DNA, the CDR3 is TGTGCCAGCAGCCACCCCAGGACAGATAACGAGCAGTACTTC.

The chain links TRBV5-1 to TRBJ1-5; no definite D call. From germline, CDR1 is SGHRS and CDR2 YFSETQ. CDR3 length: 13 residues. Trimming took off 2 bases at V and 0 bases at J, with 3 bases between the two ends. CDR3 loop: CASSFNSNQPQHF. CDR3 in DNA: TGCGCCAGCAGCTTCAATAGCAATCAGCCCCAGCATTTT.

CDR3 loop: CASSTNRESNEKLFF. In DNA form, the CDR3 reads TGTGCCAGTAGTACGAACAGGGAAAGTAATGAAAAACTGTTTTTT. The chain uses TRBV19 and TRBJ1-4, with D perhaps matching TRBD1 (6 bases). From germline, CDR1 is LNHDA and CDR2 SQIVND (reference sequence). CDR3 length equals 15 residues. V lost 4 bases and J lost 4, with 13 bases in between.

The chain has TRBV11-2 and TRBJ1-4, with 10 positions matching TRBD1. CDR1 is SGHAT and CDR2 is FQNNGV in the germline V gene. The CDR3 contains 14 residues. Germline trimming cut 3 bases from V and 8 bases from J; bases unmatched to any gene: 3. The CDR3 region is CASSFSGQGEKLFF. Written as DNA, the CDR3 is TGTGCCAGCAGCTTCTCGGGACAGGGGGAAAAACTGTTTTTT.

The V call is TRBV27, the J call TRBJ1-1; 9 positions agree with TRBD1. V trimming: 6 bases; J trimming: 1 base; junction bases outside the gene matches: 9. CDR3 length: 16 residues. Germline loops: CDR1 MNHEY, CDR2 SMNVEV (reference sequence). The DNA of the CDR3 is TGTGCCAGCAGCTTTCGGTGGACAGGGGAGAACACTGAAGCTTTCTTT. This sequence encodes CASSFRWTGENTEAFF.